This T cell receptor beta chain was recovered during a study of shared clonotypes between healthy human individuals. V was cut by 8 bases and J by 11 bases, with 20 bases left in between. Germline loops: CDR1 MNHEY, CDR2 SVGAGI. The CDR3 extends over 13 amino acids. Assay: immunoSEQ multiplex PCR; the TCRdb copy retains only in-frame clones and omits some. The profile shows millions of clones, about 95% of them singletons. Cells designated naive CD8 were CD45RO-negative and were positively selected for CCR7, with terminally differentiated effector memory CD45RA+ cells excluded. Sequenced input: naive CD8+ T cells sorted from blood. The TCR comes from a man aged 18 to 35 in good health. The V and J genes are TRBV6-5 and TRBJ2-3; no definite D call. CDR3 in DNA: TGTGCCAGCGGGTCGGGCAAAATGAACGAGCAGTATTTT. Protein sequence: CASGSGKMNEQYF.